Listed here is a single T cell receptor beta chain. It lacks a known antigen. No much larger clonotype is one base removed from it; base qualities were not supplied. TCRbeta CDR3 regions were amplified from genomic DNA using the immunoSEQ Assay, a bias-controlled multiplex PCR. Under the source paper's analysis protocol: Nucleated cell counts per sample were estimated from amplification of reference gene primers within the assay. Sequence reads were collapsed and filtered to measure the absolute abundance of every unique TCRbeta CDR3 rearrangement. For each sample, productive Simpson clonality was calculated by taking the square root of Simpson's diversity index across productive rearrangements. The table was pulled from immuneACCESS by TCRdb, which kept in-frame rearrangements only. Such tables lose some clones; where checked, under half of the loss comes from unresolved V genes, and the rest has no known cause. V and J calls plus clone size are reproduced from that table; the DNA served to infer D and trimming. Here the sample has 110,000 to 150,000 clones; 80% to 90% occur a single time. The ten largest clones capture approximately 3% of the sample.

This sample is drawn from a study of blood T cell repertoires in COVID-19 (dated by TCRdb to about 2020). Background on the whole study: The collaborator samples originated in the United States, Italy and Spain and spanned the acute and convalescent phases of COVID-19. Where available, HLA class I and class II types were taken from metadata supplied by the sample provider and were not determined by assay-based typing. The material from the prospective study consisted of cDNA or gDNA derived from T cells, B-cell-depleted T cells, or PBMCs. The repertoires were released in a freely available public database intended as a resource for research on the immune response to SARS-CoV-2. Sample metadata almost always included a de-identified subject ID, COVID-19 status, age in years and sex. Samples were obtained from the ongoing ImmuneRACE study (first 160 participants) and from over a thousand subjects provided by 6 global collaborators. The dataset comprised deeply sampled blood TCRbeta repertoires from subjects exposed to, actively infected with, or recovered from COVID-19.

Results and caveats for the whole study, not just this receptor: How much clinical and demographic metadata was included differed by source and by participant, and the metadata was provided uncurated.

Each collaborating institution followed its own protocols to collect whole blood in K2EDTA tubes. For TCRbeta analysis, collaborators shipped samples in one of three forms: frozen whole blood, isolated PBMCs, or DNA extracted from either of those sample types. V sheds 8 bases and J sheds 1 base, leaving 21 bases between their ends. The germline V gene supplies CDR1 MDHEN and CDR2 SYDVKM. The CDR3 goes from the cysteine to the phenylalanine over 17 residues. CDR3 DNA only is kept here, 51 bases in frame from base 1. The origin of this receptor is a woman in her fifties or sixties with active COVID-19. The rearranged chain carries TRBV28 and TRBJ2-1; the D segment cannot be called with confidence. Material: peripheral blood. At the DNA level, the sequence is TGTGCCAGCTACCCTCCTACTCACGACTGGTCCTACAATGAGCAGTTCTTC. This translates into CASYPPTHDWSYNEQFF.